One T cell receptor (beta chain) is described in this entry. The antigen is not known. This table comes from immunoSEQ multiplex PCR, and its TCRdb copy is limited to in-frame clones, with some not included. The sample yields about 88,000 clones, around 85% seen once. The germline V gene has CDR1 SNHLY and CDR2 FYNNEI. The CDR3 spans 14 residues. These data originate in a study of OX40 agonist ivuxolimab in advanced cancers. The overall study: Patients were given ivuxolimab, an antibody that agonizes OX40 (CD134). General study points: The investigators did not determine what antigen specificity the expanded peripheral T cells had.

The gene calls are TRBV2 and TRBJ2-5, with TRBD1 as a possible D gene (5 bases). TRBJ2-7 explains the end of the DNA better; the J call may be wrong. The source was CD4+ or CD8+ T cells sorted from blood, collected in a trial of the OX40 agonist ivuxolimab. This TCR came from an adult with an advanced solid tumor such as melanoma, head and neck, liver or kidney cancer. CDR3 sequence (DNA): TGTGCCAGCAGTGGCTCCGTCGCAGGGTACGAGCAGTACTTC. Amino acid sequence: CASSGSVAGYEQYF.